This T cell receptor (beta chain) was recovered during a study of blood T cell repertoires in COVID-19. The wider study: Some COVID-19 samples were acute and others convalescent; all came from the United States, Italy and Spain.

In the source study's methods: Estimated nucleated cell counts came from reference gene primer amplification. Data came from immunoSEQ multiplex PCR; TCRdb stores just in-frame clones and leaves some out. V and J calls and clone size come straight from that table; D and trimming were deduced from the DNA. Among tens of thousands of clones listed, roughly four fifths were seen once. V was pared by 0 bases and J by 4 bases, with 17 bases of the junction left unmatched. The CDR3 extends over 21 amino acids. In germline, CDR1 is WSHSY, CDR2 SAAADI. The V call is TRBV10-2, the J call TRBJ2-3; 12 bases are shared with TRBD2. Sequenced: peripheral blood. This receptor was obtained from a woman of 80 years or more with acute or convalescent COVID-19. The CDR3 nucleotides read TGCGCCAGCAGTGAGTCGACGGGATCTATGGTGGGACTAGCGGGTTCAGATACGCAGTATTTT. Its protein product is CASSESTGSMVGLAGSDTQYF.